One and the same sample provided the 26 T cell receptor beta chains below, sequenced in a study of blood T cell repertoires in COVID-19 (dated by TCRdb to 2020 to 2022). The method behind the library was the immunoSEQ multiplex PCR assay. Sourced from immuneACCESS, this table was stored by TCRdb with only in-frame sequences that have V and J called. A share of the clones is absent; for the studies checked, an unresolved V gene accounts for under half, and the remainder has no known explanation. Across this sample there are some 390,000 clones, with around 90% seen only once. Less than 3.5% of the sample lies in the top ten. The sample consisted of peripheral blood. These receptors all stem from a human donor in a cohort sampled during active COVID-19.

The chain joins TRBV6-5 to TRBJ2-5; 7 bases are shared with TRBD2. V was pared by 2 bases and J by 0 bases, with 3 bases of the junction left unmatched. CDR3 length: 15 residues. Germline V gene data show CDR1 as MNHEY and CDR2 as SVGAGI. Here the CDR3 DNA reads TGTGCCAGCAGTTACGTGGGGGGGGACCAAGAGACCCAGTACTTC. Translation gives CASSYVGGDQETQYF.

This clone occurred once. The chain couples TRBV27 to TRBJ2-2, with 14 bases fitting TRBD2. The germline V gene has CDR1 MNHEY and CDR2 SMNVEV (reference sequence). CDR3 size: 17 residues. V gave up 4 bases and J gave up 5 bases; unmatched junction bases: 6. The CDR3 sequence: CASSSTGLAGGTGELFF. CDR3 DNA sequence: TGTGCCAGCAGTTCAACCGGACTAGCGGGGGGTACCGGGGAGCTGTTTTTT.

Notes on this clone: The sample carries other DNA sequences with the same CDR3. The chain recombines TRBV9 with TRBJ1-2, with D perhaps matching TRBD1 (6 bases). The CDR3 runs 15 residues. From germline, CDR1 is SGDLS and CDR2 YYNGEE. V was cut by 0 bases and J by 4 bases, with 13 bases left in between. CDR3 in DNA: TGTGCCAGCAGCGTAGGCGGGGGCGAGATCTATGGCTACACCTTC. It is translated as CASSVGGGEIYGYTF.

The chain uses TRBV24-1 and TRBJ2-2; 9 bases align to TRBD1. Germline CDR1 and CDR2: KGHDR and SFDVKD. CDR3 length: 19 residues. V shed 7 bases and J 2 bases; nucleotides not matched to a gene: 16. The CDR3 DNA is TGTGCCACCAGATCGACAGGGGGGTCGCCCCTTGGTAACACCGGGGAGCTGTTTTTT. This translates into CATRSTGGSPLGNTGELFF.

The chain carries TRBV18 and TRBJ1-1; 9 positions match TRBD1. Germline V lookup: CDR1 KGHSH, CDR2 LQKENI. The CDR3 is 17 residues long. V lost 4 bases and J lost 0; bases outside the gene matches: 9. CDR3 amino acids: CASSLTGGGLMNTEAFF. The CDR3 coding sequence is TGTGCCAGCTCACTTACAGGGGGCGGCTTAATGAACACTGAAGCTTTCTTT.

V gene TRBV29-1 combines with J gene TRBJ2-7; 11 bases fit TRBD2. The CDR3 runs to 19 residues. CDR1 and CDR2 (germline): SQVTM, ANQGSEA. With V trimmed by 4 bases and J by 5 bases, 22 bases remained unmatched. This chain's CDR3 is CSVGALYSGRGPTHHEQYF. The CDR3 region has the DNA TGCAGCGTTGGGGCCCTTTATAGCGGGAGGGGGCCGACCCACCACGAGCAGTACTTC.

This clone was observed a few times. The genes are TRBV4-1 and TRBJ2-2; 9 positions match TRBD2. The CDR3 spans 22 residues. Germline V gives CDR1 MGHRA, CDR2 YSYEKL. V lost 0 bases, J lost 1 base, and 18 bases stayed unmatched. The CDR3 nucleotides read TGCGCCAGCAGCCAAGATGAAGGGCTAGCGGGATACGGTCTGTGGAACACCGGGGAGCTGTTTTTT. Protein: CASSQDEGLAGYGLWNTGELFF.

At least ten counts were recorded for this clone. The chain carries TRBV30 and TRBJ1-3, with D possibly matching TRBD1 (6 bases). This CDR3 is 18 amino acids long. The germline gives CDR1 GTSNPN, CDR2 SVGIG (reference sequence). The V gene lost 1 base and the J gene lost 0 bases, with 19 bases spanning the gap. CDR3 protein: CAWSANLADSYSGNTIYF. Written as DNA, the CDR3 is TGTGCCTGGAGTGCGAATCTCGCGGACAGCTACTCTGGAAACACCATATATTTT. Drawing the rest from reference TRBV30 and TRBJ1-3, the complete variable domain is SQTIHQWPATLVQPVGSPLSLECTVEGTSNPNLYWYRQAAGRGLQLLFYSVGIGQISSEVPQNLSASRPQDRQFILSSKKLLLSDSGFYLCAWSANLADSYSGNTIYFGEGSWLTVV.

This clone was observed once. This chain joins TRBV30 and TRBJ2-2; 9 bases are shared with TRBD1. The J segment lost 3 bases and the V segment lost 4 bases, leaving 9 bases of the junction unmatched. The CDR3 is 16 residues long. The germline CDR1 and CDR2 sequences are GTSNPN and SVGIG (reference sequence). The CDR3 spells CAWILQGALDTGELFF. The CDR3 nucleotides are TGTGCCTGGATTCTACAGGGGGCCTTGGACACCGGGGAGCTGTTTTTT.

This chain joins TRBV10-3 and TRBJ1-1, with unresolved D. The V end was cut by 2 bases, the J end by 0 bases, with 19 bases between. Looked up from germline, CDR1 is ENHRY and CDR2 is SYGVKD. The CDR3 consists of 18 residues. The CDR3 DNA sequence: TGTGCCATCAGTGAGGCATGGGAGATAGGCAGGCTGAACACTGAAGCTTTCTTT. This sequence encodes CAISEAWEIGRLNTEAFF.

This chain connects TRBV27 to TRBJ2-1, with 14 positions matching TRBD2. The CDR3 extends over 17 amino acids. V was pared by 2 bases and J by 3 bases, with 3 bases of the junction left unmatched. CDR1 is MNHEY, CDR2 SMNVEV, per germline (reference sequence). CDR3 amino acids: CASSLLGTSGSYNEQFF. The CDR3 nucleotides are TGTGCCAGCAGTTTACTAGGGACTAGCGGGAGCTACAATGAGCAGTTCTTC.

The rearrangement links TRBV5-1 to TRBJ2-7; 10 positions match TRBD2. Germline CDR1 and CDR2: SGHRS and YFSETQ. The CDR3 is 19 residues long. J gave up 1 base and V 3 bases, and 16 bases lay outside the gene matches. DNA for the CDR3: TGCGCCAGCAGCTCAAGGGGGCTAGCGGGAGTAAGGGTGTCCTACGAGCAGTACTTC. This sequence encodes CASSSRGLAGVRVSYEQYF.

The CDR3 spells CAKRGLHGANVLTF. The DNA of the CDR3 is TGTGCCAAGCGAGGTCTTCATGGGGCCAACGTCCTGACTTTC. The rearrangement links TRBV11-2 to TRBJ2-6; D gene unclear. The germline CDR1 and CDR2 sequences are SGHAT and FQNNGV. This CDR3 comprises 14 residues. V gave up 10 bases and J gave up 3 bases, with 13 bases separating them.

A few counts support this clone. The genes are TRBV2 and TRBJ2-2, with D tentatively TRBD1 (6 bases). CDR1 is SNHLY, CDR2 FYNNEI, per germline. The CDR3 contains 17 residues. Trimming took off 1 base at V and 0 bases at J, with 12 bases between the two ends. In nucleotides, the CDR3 is TGTGCCAGCAGTGAAGATAGGGACACCCCGAACACCGGGGAGCTGTTTTTT. Translating gives CASSEDRDTPNTGELFF.

The chain couples TRBV2 to TRBJ1-1; 7 bases match TRBD1. The CDR3 extends over 14 amino acids. J gave up 6 bases and V 4 bases, and 8 bases lay outside the gene matches. CDR1 and CDR2 from the germline V gene are SNHLY and FYNNEI. The chain's CDR3 is CASSVGRGFAEAFF. CDR3 coding DNA: TGTGCCAGCAGTGTCGGCAGGGGGTTCGCTGAAGCTTTCTTT.

The chain couples TRBV2 to TRBJ2-3, with D possibly matching TRBD2 (6 bases). V dropped 6 bases and J dropped 3 bases, with 10 bases sitting between them. CDR1 is SNHLY, CDR2 FYNNEI, per germline. The CDR3 sequence is 13 residues long. CDR3 amino acids: CASRGGRTDTQYF. CDR3 in DNA: TGTGCCAGCAGAGGAGGGAGAACAGATACGCAGTATTTT.

The J gene is TRBJ2-1, the V gene TRBV23-1; 14 bases align to TRBD2. TRBV23-1 is an open reading frame whose function is uncertain. Losses at the gene ends were 7 bases for V and 5 bases for J; bases not matched to a gene: 16. CDR3 length equals 19 residues. This CDR3 reads CASTSRGTSGGMGNNEQFF. The CDR3, as DNA: TGCGCCAGCACCTCCCGGGGGACTAGCGGGGGTATGGGGAACAATGAGCAGTTCTTC.

This rearrangement joins TRBV3-1 (or the pseudogene TRBV3-2) to TRBJ2-7, with 7 bases that match TRBD1. Germline assignment: CDR1 LGHDT and CDR2 YNNKEL (reference sequence). Losses at the gene ends were 4 bases for V and 2 bases for J; bases not matched to a gene: 8. The CDR3 is 15 residues long. The CDR3 protein is CASSPGTANPYEQYF. CDR3 sequence (DNA): TGTGCCAGCAGCCCAGGGACAGCAAATCCCTACGAGCAGTACTTC.

V is TRBV7-6 and J is TRBJ2-1, with 10 bases lining up with TRBD2. This CDR3 has 15 amino acids. Germline CDR1 and CDR2: SGHVS and FNYEAQ. V shed 1 base and J 5 bases; nucleotides not matched to a gene: 2. The CDR3 DNA reads TGTGCCAGCAGCTTAGAAGCGGGAGGGGACAATGAGCAGTTCTTC. It codes for CASSLEAGGDNEQFF.

The chain is built from TRBV27 and TRBJ2-7, with 8 bases matching TRBD2. This CDR3 region has 14 residues. Germline assignment: CDR1 MNHEY and CDR2 SMNVEV (reference sequence). After removal of 2 bases from V and 2 bases from J, the junction contained 2 bases not matched to a gene. Here the CDR3 reads CASSLLGGAYEQYF. DNA for the CDR3: TGTGCCAGCAGTTTACTCGGGGGGGCCTACGAGCAGTACTTC.

This chain joins TRBV5-5 and TRBJ1-1, with 11 bases matching TRBD1. From germline, CDR1 is SGHKS and CDR2 YYEKEE (reference sequence). V was clipped by 4 bases and J by 6 bases; unmatched bases: 11. CDR3 size: 16 residues. This chain's CDR3 is CASSTYPGQGGSEAFF. The CDR3 bases are TGTGCCAGCAGCACCTATCCGGGACAGGGGGGTTCTGAAGCTTTCTTT.

V and J are TRBV5-1 and TRBJ2-2; D remains unclear. Germline V gene sequence: CDR1 SGHRS, CDR2 YFSETQ. This CDR3 has 14 amino acids. V lost 0 bases to trimming and J lost 8 bases, with 11 bases between them. This CDR3 reads CASSLGPNGGELFF. CDR3 bases: TGCGCCAGCAGCTTGGGGCCCAACGGGGGGGAGCTGTTTTTT.

V and J are TRBV5-4 and TRBJ2-7; TRBD2 might be the D (7 bases). The CDR3 is made up of 15 amino acids. In germline, CDR1 is SGHNT, CDR2 YYREEE (reference sequence). Trimming cost V 3 bases and J 0 bases, with 13 bases left between them. DNA of the CDR3: TGTGCCAGCAGCTCAGGGAGGGGGAGCTCCTACGAGCAGTACTTC. It codes for CASSSGRGSSYEQYF.

V gene TRBV2 combines with J gene TRBJ2-5; 10 nucleotides line up with TRBD1. CDR1 and CDR2 from the germline V gene are SNHLY and FYNNEI. The CDR3 totals 16 residues. The J segment lost 6 bases and the V segment lost 6 bases, leaving 13 bases of the junction unmatched. CDR3 bases: TGTGCCAGCAGCGGAGGGACAGGGGCGGAAAGAAAGACCCAGTACTTC. Its translation: CASSGGTGAERKTQYF.

With regard to this clone: Relative to the germline gene, one junction end is altered; a read error may explain this. The chain employs TRBV30 and TRBJ2-7; 11 positions agree with TRBD2. Germline V gene lookup returns CDR1 GTSNPN and CDR2 SVGIG (reference sequence). The CDR3 has 12 residues. CDR3 amino acids: CAWSKDPSGGSF. In DNA, the CDR3 is TGTGCCTGGAGTAAGGATCCTAGCGGGGGGTCCTTC.

V usage is TRBV20-1 and J usage is TRBJ2-7; D possibly corresponds to TRBD2 (6 bases). Germline V gene data show CDR1 as DFQATT and CDR2 as SNEGSKA (reference sequence). Trimming shortened V by 3 bases and J by 0 bases, and 15 bases separated the two germline ends. The CDR3 runs to 15 residues. CDR3 protein: CSASSKGGPSYEQYF. The DNA of the CDR3 is TGCAGTGCTAGTAGTAAAGGAGGGCCCTCCTACGAGCAGTACTTC.